Listed here is a single T cell receptor (beta chain). This record belongs to a study of blood T cell repertoires in COVID-19. Study-wide background: Sites in the United States, Italy and Spain provided acute and convalescent COVID-19 samples. PBMCs, B-cell-depleted T cells, or T cells provided the cDNA or gDNA that made up the material.

The CDR3 extends over 15 amino acids. With V trimmed by 5 bases and J by 0 bases, 3 bases remained unmatched. CDR1 and CDR2 from the germline V gene are SGHAT and FQDESV (reference sequence). Original analysis: Reference gene primer amplification gave nucleated cell count estimates. Some clones are missing from TCRdb's copy, which holds only in-frame ones; the method was immunoSEQ multiplex PCR. D and trimming were read from the DNA, whereas the V and J calls and clone size are those reported in that table. Of around 290,000 clones in the sample, approximately 90% were seen once. The receptor's source is a man between 40 and 49 years old with acute or convalescent COVID-19. The rearrangement links TRBV11-1 to TRBJ2-2; TRBD1 matches 7 bases. Sequencing input: peripheral blood. This CDR3 is CASSVQGANTGELFF. Here the CDR3 DNA reads TGTGCCAGCAGCGTCCAGGGGGCGAACACCGGGGAGCTGTTTTTT.